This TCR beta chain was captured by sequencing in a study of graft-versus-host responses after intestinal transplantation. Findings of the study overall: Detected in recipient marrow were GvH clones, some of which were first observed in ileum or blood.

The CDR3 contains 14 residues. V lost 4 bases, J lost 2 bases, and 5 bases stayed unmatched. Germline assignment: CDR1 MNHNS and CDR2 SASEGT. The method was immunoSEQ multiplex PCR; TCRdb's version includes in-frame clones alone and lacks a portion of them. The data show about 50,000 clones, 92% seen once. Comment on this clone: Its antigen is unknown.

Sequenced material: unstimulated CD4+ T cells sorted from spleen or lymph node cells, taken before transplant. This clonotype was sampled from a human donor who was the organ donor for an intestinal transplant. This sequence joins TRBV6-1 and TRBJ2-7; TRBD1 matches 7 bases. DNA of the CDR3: TGTGCCAGCAGTGTTTCCGGGACAGCCTACGAGCAGTACTTC. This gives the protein CASSVSGTAYEQYF.